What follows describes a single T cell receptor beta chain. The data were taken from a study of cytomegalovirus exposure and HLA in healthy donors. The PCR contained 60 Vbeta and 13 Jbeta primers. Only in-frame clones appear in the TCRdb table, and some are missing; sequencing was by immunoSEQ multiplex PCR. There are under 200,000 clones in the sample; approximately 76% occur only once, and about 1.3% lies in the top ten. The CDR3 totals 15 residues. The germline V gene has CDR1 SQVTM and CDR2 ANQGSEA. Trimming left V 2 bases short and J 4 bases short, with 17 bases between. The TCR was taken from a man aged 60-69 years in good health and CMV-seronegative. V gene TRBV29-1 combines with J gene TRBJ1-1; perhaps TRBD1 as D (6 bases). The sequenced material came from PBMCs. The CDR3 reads CSVEWWGLEGTEAFF. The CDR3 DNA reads TGCAGCGTTGAATGGTGGGGGCTAGAGGGCACTGAAGCTTTCTTT.